Shown below are 16 T cell receptor beta chains from a single sample sequenced in a study of tumor-infiltrating lymphocytes in primary liver carcinoma. Investigators took RNA and DNA out together from about 21-30 mg of unsorted bulk tissue. Synthesis of TCR beta cDNA was carried out from 500 ng total RNA with a constant-region primer. Libraries of TCR beta came from three nested multiplex PCR rounds with slightly modified ARM-PCR. Researchers ran the first two PCR rounds for around 10 cycles each with TRBV1-TRBV30 forward primers and a C-beta reverse primer. Each CDR3 protein is one row after TCRdb ran MiXCR on the multiplex PCR reads. This sample has approximately 110,000 distinct CDR3 sequences, with approximately 70% found just once. Input material: liver tumor tissue from sampling region 1. Subset defined: tumor region T1, superior pole. All receptors derive from an older woman with primary liver carcinoma and hepatitis B virus infection.

To note about this clonotype: This sequence may be a read error, since a much larger clone differs from it by one base. The chain combines TRBV29-1 with TRBJ2-1, with 8 bases lining up with TRBD2. Germline CDR1 is SQVTM and CDR2 is ANQGSEA. This CDR3 region has 13 residues. Trimming took 3 bases from V and 12 from J; bases not matched to a gene: 10. This CDR3 reads CSVDLAGGGGQFF. The DNA of the CDR3 is TGCAGCGTTGATTTGGCGGGAGGTGGTGGGCAGTTCTTC.

Regarding this clonotype: One end of the junction varies from germline; a read error may be responsible. The CDR3 DNA sequence: TGTGCCAGCAGATTAGAGAGCGGATGGTACAATGAGCAGTTCTTC. It codes for CASRLESGWYNEQFF. The chain uses TRBV11-1 and TRBJ2-1; tentatively, D is TRBD2 (5 bases). The CDR3 sequence is 15 residues long. Germline CDR1 and CDR2: SGHAT and FQDESV (reference sequence).

This clonotype occurred many times. The rearrangement joins TRBV14 to TRBJ2-5, with TRBD1 matching 11 bases. The CDR3 runs 16 residues. Trimming at V came to 4 bases and at J to 5 bases, leaving 9 bases not matched to a gene. Germline CDR1 and CDR2: SGHDN and FVKESK. The CDR3 is CASSLYGQGALETQYF. In DNA, the CDR3 is TGTGCCAGCAGCCTATACGGACAGGGGGCCTTGGAGACCCAGTACTTC.

The rearrangement joins TRBV7-9 to TRBJ2-7; D may be TRBD2 (5 bases). The CDR3 is 13 residues long. Germline CDR1 SEHNR, CDR2 FQNEAQ (reference sequence). V gave up 5 bases and J gave up 9 bases, with 17 bases separating them. The CDR3 loop reads CASSVDWRAPQYF. Here the CDR3 DNA reads TGTGCCAGCAGCGTGGACTGGAGAGCGCCGCAGTACTTC.

Concerning this clonotype itself: A much larger clone sits a single nucleotide away, making a read error possible. The chain links TRBV6-2 or TRBV6-3 to TRBJ2-1; 7 positions match TRBD2. This CDR3 has 12 amino acids. The germline gives CDR1 MNHEY, CDR2 SVGEGT. This chain's CDR3 is CPSGDSYNEQFF. The CDR3 DNA reads TGTCCCAGCGGGGACTCCTACAATGAGCAGTTCTTC.

Note on this clonotype: Given a much more abundant clone one base away, this may be a read error. The rearrangement joins TRBV14 to TRBJ1-1; perhaps TRBD1 as D (5 bases). Per the germline V gene, CDR1 is SGHDN and CDR2 is FVKESK. The CDR3 runs 16 residues. V was cut by 2 bases and J by 4 bases, with 17 bases left in between. CDR3 DNA: TGTGCCAGCAGCCAAAAAAGGGCGGGCCAGGGCACTGAAGCTTTCTTT. Protein product: CASSQKRAGQGTEAFF. Full variable domain (remainder filled in from reference TRBV14 and TRBJ1-1): EAGVTQFPSHSVIEKGQTVTLRCDPISGHDNLYWYRRVMGKEIKFLLHFVKESKQDESGMPNNRFLAERTGGTYSTLKVQPAELEDSGVYFCASSQKRAGQGTEAFFGQGTRLTVV.

On this clonotype itself: Germline and junction disagree at one end, which may indicate a read error. V is TRBV12-3 or TRBV12-4 and J is TRBJ2-2, with TRBD2 identical over 7 bases. The CDR3 has 18 amino acids. As DNA, the CDR3 is TGTGCCAGCAGTCGGACTAGAAAAGGGTTAACAAACACCAGGGAGCTGTTTTTT. Protein sequence: CASSRTRKGLTNTRELFF.

This clonotype was counted only a few times. V usage is TRBV28 and J usage is TRBJ2-1; D perhaps matches TRBD2 (6 bases). The CDR3 is 15 amino acids. Germline CDR1 MDHEN, CDR2 SYDVKM. Trimming stripped 4 bases from V and 7 bases from J, with 17 bases between. The CDR3 coding sequence is TGTGCCAGCAGTTCCCTCCGGGGAGGTAAAAATGAGCAGTTCTTC. It codes for CASSSLRGGKNEQFF.

In regard to this clonotype: No conserved phenylalanine or tryptophan is present at the end of the CDR3, so a read error is the likely explanation. It is unclear where the CDR3 begins or ends on the DNA, so no DNA is shown, and the CDR3 is as TCRdb lists it. The chain has TRBV29-1 and TRBJ2-1; the table's D call TRBD2 went unverified against the DNA. Both ends counted, the CDR3 spans 17 residues. CDR1 is SQVTM and CDR2 is ANQGSEA in the germline V gene. The CDR3 loop is CSVHPASGTSRKSALFI.

The V and J genes are TRBV11-1 and TRBJ2-7; D is undetermined. The germline gives CDR1 SGHAT, CDR2 FQDESV (reference sequence). The CDR3 runs to 15 residues. V was trimmed by 5 bases and J by 2 bases, leaving 16 bases between them. This chain's CDR3 is CASSLGQSLTYEQYF. DNA for the CDR3: TGTGCCAGCAGCCTTGGGCAGTCCTTAACCTACGAGCAGTACTTC.

To note about this clonotype: One end of the junction fails to match germline, which may point to a read error. The chain uses TRBV28 and TRBJ2-7; 8 nucleotides align to TRBD1. CDR3 length: 14 residues. The V gene's germline CDR1 is MDHEN and CDR2 SYDVKM. Here the CDR3 DNA reads TGTGCCAGCACGGTGCAGGGGGCGGAGTACGAGCAGCACTTC. Amino acid sequence: CASTVQGAEYEQHF.

For this clonotype: Given a much more abundant clone one base away, this may be a read error. The V and J genes are TRBV29-1 and TRBJ1-1; no clear D gene. V was shortened by 2 bases and J by 1 base, with 14 bases between the two germline ends. Germline V gene sequence: CDR1 SQVTM, CDR2 ANQGSEA. The CDR3 consists of 15 residues. The CDR3, as DNA: TGCAGCGTTGAAATGCGGCAGGTACAGAACACTGAAGCTTTCTTT. Its translation: CSVEMRQVQNTEAFF.

Note on this clonotype: Mismatch with germline at one junction end may stem from a read error. The V gene is TRBV29-1, the J gene TRBJ1-1; a possible D gene is TRBD1 (5 bases). This CDR3 has 12 residues. Germline loops: CDR1 SQVTM, CDR2 ANQGSEA. The CDR3 DNA is TGCAGCGTGGGTGACAGTCACACTGAAGCTTTATTT. This encodes CSVGDSHTEALF.

By share, this clonotype ranks as medium-sized. The chain recombines TRBV11-2 with TRBJ2-2; the D gene could be TRBD1 or TRBD2 (5 bases each). Trimming took off 2 bases at V and 1 base at J, with 8 bases between the two ends. From germline, CDR1 is SGHAT and CDR2 FQNNGV. The CDR3 spans 15 residues. The CDR3 sequence is CASSLFGGNTGELFF. CDR3 nucleotides: TGTGCCAGCAGCTTATTTGGGGGGAACACCGGGGAGCTGTTTTTT.

This clonotype was seen many times. The chain combines TRBV29-1 with TRBJ2-1; possible D gene TRBD1, 6 bases. The CDR3 spans 13 residues. V was shortened by 7 bases and J by 4 bases, with 14 bases between the two germline ends. Germline V gives CDR1 SQVTM, CDR2 ANQGSEA. Here the CDR3 reads CSGIGTPYNEQFF. DNA for the CDR3: TGCAGCGGGATCGGGACACCTTACAATGAGCAGTTCTTC.

The chain uses TRBV11-2 and TRBJ2-3; perhaps TRBD1 as D (6 bases). The J call is in doubt because the DNA end fits TRBJ1-5 better. From germline, CDR1 is SGHAT and CDR2 FQNNGV. The CDR3 contains 17 residues. The DNA of the CDR3 is TGTGCCAGCAGCCAGGCCCCCAGGGGCAAAGGAAGAGATACGCAGCATTTT. As protein: CASSQAPRGKGRDTQHF.